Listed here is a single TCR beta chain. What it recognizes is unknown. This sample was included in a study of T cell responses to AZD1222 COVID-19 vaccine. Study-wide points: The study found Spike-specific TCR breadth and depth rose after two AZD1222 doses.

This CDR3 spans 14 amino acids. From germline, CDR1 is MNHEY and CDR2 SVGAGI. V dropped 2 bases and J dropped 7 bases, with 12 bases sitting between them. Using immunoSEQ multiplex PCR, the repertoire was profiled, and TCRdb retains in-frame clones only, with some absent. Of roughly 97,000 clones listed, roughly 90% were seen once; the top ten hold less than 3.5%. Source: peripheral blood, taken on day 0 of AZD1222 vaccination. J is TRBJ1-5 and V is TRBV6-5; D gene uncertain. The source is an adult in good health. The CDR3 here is CASSYGAGGQPQHF. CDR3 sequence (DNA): TGTGCCAGCAGTTACGGAGCAGGTGGGCAGCCCCAGCATTTT.